A single sample is the source of the 28 T cell receptor beta chains below, sequenced in a study of Graves' ophthalmopathy and Graves' hyperthyroidism. Researchers took RNA transcripts and amplified TCR beta CDR3 regions from them. Second-round multiplex PCR came after first-round RT-PCR with HTBI primers. Each CDR3 protein is one row after TCRdb ran MiXCR on the multiplex PCR reads. This sample has over a million distinct CDR3 sequences, with 35% to 40% found just once. Sequencing used peripheral blood or thyroid tissue (not recorded which). These receptors all come from an adult man with Graves' hyperthyroidism.

The chain links TRBV29-1 to TRBJ2-7, with D uncertain. CDR1 is SQVTM, CDR2 ANQGSEA, per germline. V gave up 3 bases and J gave up 4 bases, with 22 bases separating them. CDR3 length: 16 amino acids. CDR3 protein: CSVESGRERRKYEQYF. Here the CDR3 DNA reads TGCAGCGTTGAGTCGGGTCGCGAGAGACGAAAATACGAGCAGTACTTC.

This chain uses TRBV6-5 with TRBJ1-5; D might be TRBD1 (5 bases). Trimming took 5 bases from V and 1 from J, leaving 12 bases between them. Germline-derived CDR1 and CDR2 are MNHEY and SVGAGI. The CDR3 length is 15 residues. CDR3 amino acids: CASSEQAPSNQPQHF. CDR3 DNA sequence: TGTGCCAGCAGTGAACAGGCGCCCAGCAATCAGCCCCAGCATTTT.

This clonotype showed up many times. The chain joins TRBV15 to TRBJ1-1, with 9 bases identical to TRBD1. The germline V gene has CDR1 LNHNV and CDR2 YYDKDF (reference sequence). The CDR3 is 17 residues long. V trimming: 0 bases; J trimming: 0 bases; junction bases outside the gene matches: 5. CDR3 sequence (DNA): TGTGCCACCAGCAGAGATTGGGACAGGGTAGTGAACACTGAAGCTTTCTTT. Protein sequence: CATSRDWDRVVNTEAFF.

The table lists this clonotype with many counts. The chain recombines TRBV12-3 or TRBV12-4 with TRBJ1-6; 7 nucleotides match TRBD1. The CDR3 has 14 amino acids. V dropped 3 bases and J dropped 9; count of bases not matched to a gene: 5. The CDR3 is CASSFTGDVSPLHF. The DNA of the CDR3 is TGTGCCAGCAGTTTTACAGGGGACGTTTCACCCCTCCACTTT.

V usage is TRBV5-1 and J usage is TRBJ1-4, with D hard to call. This CDR3 has 14 amino acids. Germline V gene sequence: CDR1 SGHRS, CDR2 YFSETQ. Trimming pared 3 bases from V and 7 bases from J, leaving 13 bases between. CDR3 bases: TGCGCCAGCAGCTACCCCGGCAGTGGTGAAAAACTGTTTTTT. It specifies CASSYPGSGEKLFF.

This clonotype was seen many times. The V and J genes are TRBV9 and TRBJ1-3; TRBD1 might be the D (6 bases). The CDR3 length is 16 residues. Germline V lookup: CDR1 SGDLS, CDR2 YYNGEE. V lost 3 bases, J lost 3 bases, and 16 bases lay in between. The CDR3 DNA sequence: TGTGCCAGCAGCGAGGAGGACAGAAGGATTGGAAACACCATATATTTT. It encodes CASSEEDRRIGNTIYF.

This clonotype was counted only a few times. The chain couples TRBV19 to TRBJ1-1, with D maybe TRBD1 (5 bases). V was clipped by 5 bases and J by 5 bases, with 15 bases between them. The CDR3 totals 14 residues. CDR1 LNHDA and CDR2 SQIVND come from the germline V gene (reference sequence). CDR3 residues: CASSPLGGFTEAFF. The CDR3 DNA reads TGTGCCAGTAGTCCGTTGGGGGGATTTACTGAAGCTTTCTTT.

Only a few counts were recorded for this clonotype. At one end, the junction sequence differs from germline, possibly due to a read error. The genes are TRBV9 and TRBJ1-1; a weak D match, TRBD1 (6 bases). Germline V gives CDR1 SGDLS, CDR2 YYNGEE. This CDR3 has 10 residues. CDR3 sequence: CASSVGQGRF. DNA for the CDR3: TGTGCCAGCAGCGTAGGGCAGGGGCGCTTT. Drawing the rest from reference TRBV9 and TRBJ1-1, the complete variable domain is DSGVTQTPKHLITATGQRVTLRCSPRSGDLSVYWYQQSLDQGLQFLIQYYNGEERAKGNILERFSAQQFPDLHSELNLSSLELGDSALYFCASSVGQGRFGQGTRLTVV.

The CDR3 DNA sequence: TGCAGTGCTAGAGGGGTACCGGTCTGGTCCGGTAATGAAAAACTGTTTTTT. Its protein is CSARGVPVWSGNEKLFF. J is TRBJ1-4 and V is TRBV20-1; D gene unclear. The germline V gene encodes CDR1 DFQATT and CDR2 SNEGSKA (reference sequence). Trimming stripped 1 base from V and 4 bases from J, with 19 bases between. CDR3 length equals 17 residues.

The chain recombines TRBV12-3 or TRBV12-4 with TRBJ2-6, with D unresolved. Trimming took off 8 bases at V and 2 bases at J, with 13 bases between the two ends. CDR3 length: 15 amino acids. This CDR3 reads CASQVSFPGANVLTF. DNA for the CDR3: TGTGCCAGCCAAGTATCCTTCCCTGGGGCCAACGTCCTGACTTTC.

There are many counts of this clonotype. V gene TRBV29-1 combines with J gene TRBJ2-2; 8 nucleotides match TRBD1. The CDR3 loop spans 14 amino acids. Germline CDR1 and CDR2: SQVTM and ANQGSEA. V lost 7 bases to trimming and J lost 3 bases; unmatched junction nucleotides: 7. CDR3 in DNA: TGCAGCGGGAGAGGACAGGGATACACCGGGGAGCTGTTTTTT. This translates into CSGRGQGYTGELFF.

This clonotype was counted many times. The V and J genes are TRBV7-2 and TRBJ1-4; D is perhaps TRBD1 (5 bases). Germline V lookup: CDR1 SGHTA, CDR2 FQGNSA. This CDR3 comprises 12 residues. Trimming took off 4 bases at V and 7 bases at J, with 7 bases between the two ends. The CDR3 nucleotides read TGTGCCAGCAGCTCGAGGGGTGAAAAACTGTTTTTT. Residues: CASSSRGEKLFF.

As regards this clonotype: A clone one base away is much larger, so this may be a read error. The rearrangement joins TRBV25-1 to TRBJ2-5; D ambiguous. The CDR3 extends over 14 amino acids. Germline CDR1 is MGHDK and CDR2 is SYGVNS. This CDR3 is CASSLERNQGTQYF. The CDR3 DNA reads TGTGCCAGCAGCTTAGAGAGAAACCAAGGGACCCAGTACTTC. Using reference TRBV25-1 and TRBJ2-5 for the parts outside the CDR3, the full variable domain is EADIYQTPRYLVIGTGKKITLECSQTMGHDKMYWYQQDPGMELHLIHYSYGVNSTEKGDLSSESTVSRIRTEHFPLTLESARPSHTSQYLCASSLERNQGTQYFGPGTRLLVL.

This clonotype occurred many times. Here the CDR3 reads CASMDRGPTEAFF. CDR3 in DNA: TGTGCCAGCATGGACAGGGGGCCCACTGAAGCTTTCTTT. The rearrangement links TRBV7-9 to TRBJ1-1; 11 positions match TRBD1. J lost 4 bases, V lost 7 bases, and 2 bases had no gene match. Germline CDR1 and CDR2: SEHNR and FQNEAQ (reference sequence). The CDR3 is 13 residues long.

As regards this clonotype: An end of the junction differs from the germline gene, which may be a read error. This sequence joins TRBV7-9 and TRBJ2-2, with D possibly being TRBD1 (6 bases). Germline V CDR1 and CDR2: SEHNR, FQNEAQ (reference sequence). This CDR3 spans 16 amino acids. The DNA for the CDR3 is TGCGCCAGCAGTGAGTCAGGGGTGAAGAACACCGGGGAGCTGTTTTTT. It is translated as CASSESGVKNTGELFF.

The J gene is TRBJ1-2, the V gene TRBV7-6; 9 bases agree with TRBD1. V dropped 4 bases and J dropped 8; count of bases not matched to a gene: 5. Germline-derived CDR1 and CDR2 are SGHVS and FNYEAQ. The CDR3 has 13 amino acids. CDR3 DNA: TGTGCCAGCAGCTCACAGGGGGCAGGAGGCTACACCTTC. Protein sequence: CASSSQGAGGYTF.

The table lists this clonotype with many counts. V usage is TRBV20-1 and J usage is TRBJ2-2; possibly TRBD1 for D (6 bases). This CDR3 comprises 15 residues. V lost 1 base and J lost 2, with 11 bases in between. Germline V lookup: CDR1 DFQATT, CDR2 SNEGSKA (reference sequence). This CDR3 is CSARGWTDNTGELFF. The CDR3 DNA is TGCAGTGCTAGAGGTTGGACAGATAACACCGGGGAGCTGTTTTTT.

The sample holds many counts of this clonotype. The J gene is TRBJ1-2, the V gene TRBV5-1; 7 nucleotides agree with TRBD1. Germline V gene lookup returns CDR1 SGHRS and CDR2 YFSETQ. The CDR3 extends over 17 amino acids. V gave up 2 bases and J gave up 0 bases; unmatched junction bases: 10. CDR3 region: CASSFSTGTLTNYGYTF. In nucleotides, the CDR3 is TGCGCCAGCAGCTTCTCGACAGGGACGCTTACTAACTATGGCTACACCTTC.

The chain is built from TRBV20-1 and TRBJ2-5; 11 bases fit TRBD2. Per germline, CDR1 DFQATT and CDR2 SNEGSKA (reference sequence). CDR3 length equals 12 residues. J gave up 5 bases and V 6 bases, and 2 bases lay outside the gene matches. Here the CDR3 reads CSAWTSGETQYF. CDR3 bases: TGCAGTGCGTGGACTAGCGGGGAGACCCAGTACTTC.

The chain combines TRBV10-3 with TRBJ1-2, with TRBD1 identical over 8 bases. V gave up 7 bases and J gave up 7 bases; unmatched junction bases: 8. The CDR3 runs to 13 residues. Germline CDR1 and CDR2: ENHRY and SYGVKD. CDR3 bases: TGTGCCATCACCCAGGACAGGGTGTCTGGCTACACCTTC. It yields the protein CAITQDRVSGYTF.

The DNA for the CDR3 is TGTGCCAGCATCCTAGGACTAGCAGTCACCGGGGAGCTGTTTTTT. Translation: CASILGLAVTGELFF. V is TRBV12-3 or TRBV12-4 and J is TRBJ2-2, with 8 bases identical to TRBD2. The CDR3 has 15 amino acids. V trimming: 7 bases; J trimming: 4 bases; junction bases outside the gene matches: 8.

This clonotype occurred many times. V is TRBV9 and J is TRBJ1-1; D not resolved. The germline V gene has CDR1 SGDLS and CDR2 YYNGEE. CDR3 length: 14 residues. With 2 bases removed from V and 2 bases from J, the gap between germline ends came to 10 bases. The CDR3 region has the DNA TGTGCCAGCAGCGTCGGCCCGACCAACACTGAAGCTTTCTTT. This sequence encodes CASSVGPTNTEAFF.

The V and J genes are TRBV12-3 or TRBV12-4 and TRBJ1-1; D perhaps matches TRBD1 (6 bases). The germline V and J ends were trimmed by 6 bases and 12 bases, with 23 bases remaining between them. The CDR3 spans 14 residues. The CDR3 protein is CASSQALTAGETFF. CDR3 coding DNA: TGTGCCAGCAGCCAGGCACTAACCGCAGGGGAAACTTTCTTT.

There are a few counts of this clonotype. The V and J genes are TRBV12-3 or TRBV12-4 and TRBJ1-5; D is perhaps TRBD1 (6 bases). The CDR3 has 16 residues. V lost 5 bases and J 2 bases, leaving 16 bases between the germline ends. CDR3: CASSATSGAGNQPQHF. CDR3 DNA sequence: TGTGCCAGCAGTGCTACGTCAGGGGCTGGCAATCAGCCCCAGCATTTT.

Ten or more counts support this clonotype. The chain has TRBV10-3 and TRBJ2-2, with D maybe TRBD2 (6 bases). CDR3 length equals 15 residues. Germline values: CDR1 ENHRY, CDR2 SYGVKD. V lost 11 bases and J lost 3, with 19 bases in between. CDR3 nucleotide sequence: TGTGCCTCTGTCGGGGGATTCATGGACACCGGGGAGCTGTTTTTT. Residues: CASVGGFMDTGELFF.

The chain employs TRBV28 and TRBJ1-4, with 7 bases matching TRBD1. In germline, CDR1 is MDHEN, CDR2 SYDVKM. V lost 8 bases, J lost 7 bases, and 7 bases stayed unmatched. The CDR3 consists of 13 residues. CDR3 region: CASLRGAGEKLFF. DNA of the CDR3: TGTGCCAGCCTCAGGGGGGCAGGTGAAAAACTGTTTTTT. Based on the CDR3 plus reference TRBV28 and TRBJ1-4, the full variable domain is DVKVTQSSRYLVKRTGEKVFLECVQDMDHENMFWYRQDPGLGLRLIYFSYDVKMKEKGDIPEGYSVSREKKERFSLILESASTNQTSMYLCASLRGAGEKLFFGSGTQLSVL.

The V and J genes are TRBV4-1 and TRBJ2-7; tentatively, D is TRBD2 (5 bases). The V end lost 3 bases, the J end lost 3 bases, and 15 bases lay between the germline ends. This CDR3 spans 15 amino acids. Per germline, CDR1 MGHRA and CDR2 YSYEKL. The CDR3 protein is CASSHSAGGYYEQYF. The CDR3 region has the DNA TGCGCCAGCAGCCACTCCGCCGGCGGGTACTACGAGCAGTACTTC.

The chain is built from TRBV29-1 and TRBJ2-7; TRBD2 is a possible D gene (6 bases). CDR1 is SQVTM, CDR2 ANQGSEA, per germline. V gave up 7 bases and J gave up 8 bases, with 24 bases separating them. The CDR3 extends over 14 amino acids. This chain's CDR3 is CSGPGRRWANKQYF. In nucleotides, the CDR3 is TGCAGCGGACCTGGGAGGAGGTGGGCCAACAAGCAGTACTTC.